A selection of T cell receptor beta chains follows, all from one sample in a study of shared clonotypes between healthy human individuals. Sequenced by immunoSEQ multiplex PCR; TCRdb stores in-frame clones only, minus some. The sample has roughly 2,000,000 clones, about 93% seen once; the top ten hold about 1.7%. Sequencing was done on a sample of naive CD8+ T cells from PBMCs. Source of these receptors: a man younger than 35 in good health. Some clones in this sample may be carry-over from other donors' samples. Each CDR3 is given with its conserved first and last residue. D genes are given only for firm matches.

TRBJ2-7	TRBV7-6	NA	CASSLGRYYEQYF	TGTGCCAGCAGCTTAGGTAGATACTACGAGCAGTACTTC
TRBJ2-7	TRBV5-6	TRBD1	CASSLTGITYEQYF	TGTGCCAGCAGCCTGACAGGGATAACCTACGAGCAGTACTTC
TRBJ1-1	TRBV6-5	NA	CASSYTGGSTEAFF	TGTGCCAGCAGTTACACCGGAGGCTCCACTGAAGCTTTCTTT
TRBJ2-3	TRBV10-3	NA	CAISDVSGTDTQYF	TGTGCCATCAGTGATGTGTCAGGCACAGATACGCAGTATTTT
TRBJ2-7	TRBV5-6	TRBD1	CASSEGAVYEQYF	TGTGCCAGCAGCGAGGGGGCCGTTTACGAGCAGTACTTC
TRBJ2-5	TRBV2	NA	CASSSRVRETQYF	TGTGCCAGCAGTTCCAGGGTACGAGAGACCCAGTACTTC
TRBJ2-7	TRBV13	TRBD1	CASSQGQGRLQPYEQYF	TGTGCCAGCAGCCAAGGACAGGGGCGACTCCAGCCCTACGAGCAGTACTTC
TRBJ2-1	TRBV19	NA	CASSIDKGRSYNEQFF	TGTGCCAGTAGTATAGATAAGGGGCGGTCCTACAATGAGCAGTTCTTC
TRBJ2-7	TRBV19	TRBD2	CASSMRAGGIYEQYF	TGTGCCAGTAGTATGAGAGCGGGAGGAATCTACGAGCAGTACTTC
TRBJ2-2	TRBV27	NA	CASSPTWAGELFF	TGTGCCAGCAGTCCTACGTGGGCCGGGGAGCTGTTTTTT
TRBJ2-4	TRBV28	NA	CASSPRTEKNIQYF	TGTGCCAGCAGTCCTCGTACCGAAAAGAACATTCAGTACTTC
TRBJ2-1	TRBV6-1	NA	CASSVSGALYNEQFF	TGTGCCAGCAGTGTCTCGGGAGCCCTCTACAATGAGCAGTTCTTC
TRBJ2-3	TRBV9	TRBD2	CASSGPGESSGSRDTQYF	TGTGCCAGCAGCGGCCCGGGTGAATCTAGCGGATCTAGAGATACGCAGTATTTT
TRBJ2-7	TRBV5-8	NA	CASSLDFYEQYF	TGTGCCAGCAGCTTGGACTTCTACGAGCAGTACTTC
TRBJ2-5	TRBV7-9	NA	CASSFLTVQETQYF	TGTGCCAGCAGCTTTTTGACGGTCCAAGAGACCCAGTACTTC
TRBJ1-2	TRBV19	TRBD1	CASISQGADDGYTF	TGTGCCAGTATATCACAGGGGGCGGACGATGGCTACACCTTC
TRBJ1-4	TRBV10-3	TRBD1	CAISESKVRGVEKLFF	TGTGCCATCAGTGAGTCGAAAGTCAGGGGGGTTGAAAAACTGTTTTTT